This TCR beta chain was sequenced during a study of Ad26.COV2.S vaccination and SARS-CoV-2 variants (dated by TCRdb to about 2021). Regarding the study in general: Donors in the vaccine arm were drawn from COV1001, a phase I-IIa trial of Ad26.COV2.S in healthy adults that was multicentre, randomized, double-blind and placebo-controlled. Ad26.COV2.S was administered intramuscularly at 5 x 10^10 or 1 x 10^11 viral particles, either as a single shot or as two shots given 56 days apart. Sequencing of the TCRbeta repertoire served to evaluate the specificity and breadth of SARS-CoV-2-reactive T cell receptors following Ad26.COV2.S vaccination. A total of approximately 32 samples were included in the TCR-sequenced set, comprising around 20 Ad26.COV2.S vaccine recipients, 5 placebo recipients and 8 SARS-CoV-2 convalescent individuals. Trial participants were randomized into five groups of five: low-dose or high-dose Ad26.COV2.S given once or twice, or placebo on both occasions. Investigators did not know the trial group allocation while performing experiments and assessing outcomes. General study outcomes and caveats: Comparing responses between vaccine doses or regimens was not something the study was powered to do. According to the authors, total T cell responses may have been underestimated by the TCR breadth and depth analyses. Non-spike TCR breadth was comparable between vaccine and placebo recipients, consistent with the vaccine containing only spike. Compared with placebo recipients, Ad26.COV2.S recipients showed higher spike-specific TCR breadth (P = 0.0014). After vaccination, substantial breadth of spike-specific CD8+ and CD4+ T cell responses was reported.

Of note for this clone: There is no known antigen for this receptor. One base away lies a much larger clone, so this may be a sequencing read error.

The immunoSEQ Assay was used to sequence TCRbeta CDR3 regions. After extraction, genomic DNA underwent amplification by bias-controlled multiplex PCR, followed by high-throughput sequencing. The study's own analysis went as follows. To quantify the absolute abundance of every unique TCRbeta CDR3 region, sequences were collapsed and filtered. T cell fraction was estimated by normalizing TCRbeta template counts to usable DNA, which was measured by amplifying reference genes present in all nucleated cells. Repertoire TCRs were annotated as SARS-CoV-2-specific when V gene, CDR3 amino acid sequence and J gene were exactly matched to a known reactive TCR set. The reference SARS-CoV-2 TCR set came from MIRA and was filtered for enrichment in COVID-19-positive ImmuneCODE repertoires, removing public or cross-reactive TCRs. Using the MIRA antigens, annotated TCRs were further analysed by specific ORF or by position within an ORF. Breadth was defined as annotated unique rearrangements over total unique productive rearrangements; depth was the summed frequency of those rearrangements. Two-sided Wilcoxon rank-sum tests were applied when comparing TCR breadth between groups. TCRdb stores this immuneACCESS table with in-frame sequences only. Part of the clones is absent; in the studies checked, under half of the shortfall reflects unresolved V genes, and no reason is known for the rest. V and J calls and clone size are copied from that table; D and trimming were computed from the DNA. The sample has around 400,000 clones on record, about four fifths of them singletons. The ten largest clones take up around 7.3% of the sample.

CDR1 and CDR2 (PRHDT, FYEKMQ) derive from the germline V gene (reference sequence). V is pared back by 1 base and J by 0 bases, with 9 bases lying between the germline termini. Inclusive of the bounding cysteine and phenylalanine, the CDR3 is 15 residues long. Of all the DNA, just the CDR3 is kept, 45 bases in frame from base 1. Read against the paper, the sample's treatment or condition label means: about 20 received Ad26.COV2.S at low or high dose, single or two shots; about 5 received placebo; per-sample allocation not given. For vaccine and placebo recipients, repertoires were sequenced using samples collected on day 63 after the first injection. In Cohort 1b, more than 20 adults aged 18-55 years were enrolled at a single site in Boston, USA, between 29 July and 7 August 2020. Ad26.COV2.S was a replication-incompetent adenovirus type 26 vector expressing a prefusion-stabilized SARS-CoV-2 spike protein from the original Wuhan strain.

The sequence links TRBV13 to TRBJ1-1; the D gene is not confidently resolved. Sequencing used peripheral blood, obtained in a trial of Ad26.COV2.S vaccine versus placebo. The clonotype was recovered from a person aged 18 to 65 who received the Ad26.COV2.S COVID-19 vaccine or a placebo. The nucleotide sequence reads as follows: TGTGCCAGCAGCTTAGCCCTGGGGATGAACACTGAAGCTTTCTTT. Translated, this is CASSLALGMNTEAFF.